This T cell receptor beta chain is from a study of T cells in Graves' hyperthyroidism and ophthalmopathy. Using RNA transcripts as the source, TCR beta CDR3 regions were amplified. A set of HTBI primers served as the primers for a first-round RT-PCR of the TCR CDR3. In TCRdb, the multiplex PCR reads were re-called with MiXCR into one record per CDR3 protein. The data show about 480,000 distinct CDR3 sequences, around 14% seen once. Per the germline V gene, CDR1 is SGHAT and CDR2 is FQNNGV. V was trimmed by 1 base and J by 5 bases, leaving 9 bases between them. CDR3 length: 14 amino acids. From approximately 9.5 ml of fresh peripheral blood, PBMCs were isolated. This clonotype was observed at least ten times.

This clonotype originated in a young woman with Graves' hyperthyroidism. The chain links TRBV11-2 to TRBJ2-4, with D possibly matching TRBD1 (5 bases). Sequenced sample: blood. CDR3 nucleotide sequence: TGTGCCAGCAGCTTAGCTGGGGCGGAAAACATTCAGTACTTC. It translates to CASSLAGAENIQYF.